The 6 T cell receptor beta chains below were found in one sample sequenced in a study of response to subunit inactivated influenza vaccine. TCRdb re-called the RT-PCR reads with MiXCR, one entry per CDR3 protein. The data show about 500,000 distinct CDR3 sequences, 10% to 15% seen once. This material consisted of PBMCs from blood, taken roughly 6 weeks after vaccination. The receptor source for this set is a man aged 45-65 years who received an inactivated influenza vaccine.

The V call is TRBV6-6, the J call TRBJ1-6; perhaps TRBD1 as D (5 bases). The germline V and J ends were trimmed by 10 bases and 6 bases, with 13 bases remaining between them. Germline CDR1 reads MNHNY; CDR2 reads SVGAGI (reference sequence). The CDR3 consists of 13 residues. CDR3 sequence reads: CATHRDLNSPLHF. For the CDR3, the DNA is TGTGCCACCCACCGGGACCTTAATTCACCCCTCCACTTT.

In this sample, this clonotype turned up a few times. The genes are TRBV19 and TRBJ2-1; possibly TRBD1 for D (7 bases). CDR3 size: 16 residues. Germline V CDR1 and CDR2: LNHDA, SQIVND (reference sequence). The V gene lost 5 bases and the J gene lost 6 bases, with 20 bases spanning the gap. CDR3 loop: CASSARQGGPFNEQFF. As DNA, the CDR3 is TGTGCCAGTAGTGCACGACAGGGAGGCCCCTTCAATGAGCAGTTCTTC.

This clonotype was observed many times. V usage is TRBV29-1 and J usage is TRBJ2-3, with D maybe TRBD2 (7 bases). V shed 2 bases and J shed 1 base, with 10 bases lying between them. The CDR3 is made up of 14 amino acids. Per the germline V gene, CDR1 is SQVTM and CDR2 is ANQGSEA. Here the CDR3 reads CSVETGGRTDTQYF. The CDR3 DNA follows: TGCAGCGTTGAAACGGGGGGCCGCACAGATACGCAGTATTTT.

The chain has TRBV5-1 and TRBJ1-2; D gene uncertain. Per germline, CDR1 SGHRS and CDR2 YFSETQ. The CDR3 consists of 15 residues. V was trimmed by 3 bases and J by 2 bases, leaving 14 bases between them. CDR3 in amino acids: CASSSEPTKNYGYTF. The CDR3 region has the DNA TGCGCCAGCAGCTCCGAACCTACCAAGAACTATGGCTACACCTTC. The variable domain in full, with the rest retrieved from reference TRBV5-1 and TRBJ1-2, is KAGVTQTPRYLIKTRGQQVTLSCSPISGHRSVSWYQQTPGQGLQFLFEYFSETQRNKGNFPGRFSGRQFSNSRSEMNVSTLELGDSALYLCASSSEPTKNYGYTFGSGTRLTVV.

As for this clonotype: A read error may account for a junction end that differs from germline. The gene calls are TRBV4-2 and TRBJ2-3, with unresolved D. This CDR3 contains 13 residues. The germline V gene has CDR1 LGHNA and CDR2 YNFKEQ. The DNA of the CDR3 is TGTGCCAGCAGTCAAGATAATCAACGTACGCAGTATTTT. The encoded protein is CASSQDNQRTQYF.

Only a few counts were recorded for this clonotype. The chain employs TRBV15 and TRBJ2-5; D is unclear. Germline V gene lookup returns CDR1 LNHNV and CDR2 YYDKDF (reference sequence). The germline V and J ends were trimmed by 0 bases and 5 bases, with 13 bases remaining between them. This CDR3 contains 15 residues. The CDR3 spells CATSRDVSGRETQYF. CDR3 sequence (DNA): TGTGCCACCAGCAGAGATGTTTCGGGTCGGGAGACCCAGTACTTC.